This T cell receptor beta chain is from a study of cytomegalovirus exposure and HLA in healthy donors. Primers: 60 Vbeta forward and 13 Jbeta reverse. Sequenced by immunoSEQ multiplex PCR; TCRdb stores in-frame clones only, minus some. This repertoire shows under 200,000 clones, around 79% found once; its top ten account for 7.4%. Each of the donors was a healthy bone marrow donor. This CDR3 spans 14 amino acids. A remark on this clone: The antigen remains unidentified.

Study results and limitations: In a later analysis, CMV-associated beta chains were mostly HLA-associated, it appeared. Immune exposure data for these donors was limited to CMV serostatus. In a later analysis, several top co-occurrence clusters appeared linked to parvovirus B19, influenza, CMV and Epstein-Barr virus.

This receptor was taken from a male donor in good health and CMV-seropositive. J is TRBJ2-7 and V is TRBV21-1; the table names TRBD1, a call not compared with the DNA. TRBV21-1 is given as a pseudogene. Specimen: PBMCs. CDR3 bases: TGTGCCAGCGGAACGGGACAACATACCTACGAGCAGTACTTC. Protein sequence: CASGTGQHTYEQYF.